This T cell receptor beta chain was identified during a study of control samples from healthy donors and cancer patients. Germline V gives CDR1 MRHNA, CDR2 SNTAGT. V was clipped by 5 bases and J by 9 bases, with 10 bases between them. This CDR3 contains 11 residues. Here immunoSEQ multiplex PCR was the method, and the copy in TCRdb shows in-frame clones only, minus some. The data contain around 120,000 clones, 70% to 90% of them singletons. The source material was blood. This TCR was recovered from a woman aged 70 to 79 in good health. The chain couples TRBV6-4 to TRBJ1-2; no firm D call. CDR3 bases: TGTGCCAGCAGTCCGGTATATCGCTACACCTTC. Its protein is CASSPVYRYTF.